A selection of T cell receptor beta chains follows, all from one sample in a study of CD8 T cells in Susac syndrome. TCRdb recomputed calls from the immunoSEQ multiplex PCR reads with MiXCR, one row per CDR3 protein. The table records under 25,000 distinct CDR3 sequences, about 92% of them present only once. Sequenced material: CD8+ T cells from PBMCs. These receptors were collected from a human donor in good health. CDR3s include the opening cysteine and the closing phenylalanine or tryptophan. Fields, in order: V gene, clone size, J gene, D gene, CDR3 protein, CDR3 DNA. D genes are given only for firm matches. Only part of the rows carry a size: once, few, many, or a class if the clone is expanded.

v_gene: TRBV5-1
abundance: -
j_gene: TRBJ2-7
d_gene: TRBD1
CDR3aa: CASSGDSSPLFYEQYF
CDR3nt: TGCGCCAGCAGCGGGGACAGCTCCCCTTTATTCTACGAGCAGTACTTC

v_gene: TRBV3-1
abundance: -
j_gene: TRBJ1-1
d_gene: -
CDR3aa: CASSQGDLNTEAFF
CDR3nt: TGTGCCAGCAGCCAAGGTGATCTGAACACTGAAGCTTTCTTT

v_gene: TRBV29-1
abundance: -
j_gene: TRBJ2-7
d_gene: -
CDR3aa: CSVLTLWDGGYEQYF
CDR3nt: TGCAGCGTTTTGACCCTGTGGGACGGCGGCTACGAGCAGTACTTC

v_gene: TRBV12-5
abundance: -
j_gene: TRBJ1-5
d_gene: TRBD1
CDR3aa: CASGFRQGVGGNQPQHF
CDR3nt: TGTGCTAGTGGTTTCCGACAGGGGGTGGGTGGCAATCAGCCCCAGCATTTT

v_gene: TRBV9
abundance: -
j_gene: TRBJ2-1
d_gene: -
CDR3aa: CASSGPGGYNEQFF
CDR3nt: TGTGCCAGCAGCGGACCTGGCGGGTACAATGAGCAGTTCTTC

v_gene: TRBV7-9
abundance: -
j_gene: TRBJ2-7
d_gene: -
CDR3aa: CASSPGDRLYEQYF
CDR3nt: TGTGCCAGCAGCCCAGGGGACCGACTCTACGAGCAGTACTTC

v_gene: TRBV12-5
abundance: -
j_gene: TRBJ2-6
d_gene: -
CDR3aa: CASGLVVSRRSGANVLTF
CDR3nt: TGTGCTAGTGGTTTGGTAGTAAGCCGGCGCTCTGGGGCCAACGTCCTGACTTTC

v_gene: TRBV9
abundance: -
j_gene: TRBJ2-7
d_gene: TRBD1
CDR3aa: CASSVDGQGAYEQYF
CDR3nt: TGTGCCAGCAGCGTCGATGGACAGGGGGCCTACGAGCAGTACTTC

v_gene: TRBV7-9
abundance: -
j_gene: TRBJ2-5
d_gene: -
CDR3aa: CASSFGPHRQETQYF
CDR3nt: TGTGCCAGCAGCTTCGGGCCACATAGACAAGAGACCCAGTACTTC

v_gene: TRBV5-4
abundance: -
j_gene: TRBJ2-7
d_gene: -
CDR3aa: CASSPDTADQSVQYF
CDR3nt: TGTGCCAGCAGCCCGGACACGGCGGATCAAAGCGTGCAGTACTTC

v_gene: TRBV2
abundance: -
j_gene: TRBJ2-7
d_gene: -
CDR3aa: CASLGPSYEQYF
CDR3nt: TGTGCCAGCTTAGGGCCTTCCTACGAGCAGTACTTC

v_gene: TRBV29-1
abundance: -
j_gene: TRBJ1-1
d_gene: -
CDR3aa: CSVEEGVNTEAFF
CDR3nt: TGCAGCGTTGAGGAGGGTGTGAACACTGAAGCTTTCTTT

v_gene: TRBV15
abundance: -
j_gene: TRBJ1-1
d_gene: -
CDR3aa: CATSRGSPEAFF
CDR3nt: TGTGCCACCAGCCGCGGGAGCCCTGAAGCTTTCTTT

v_gene: TRBV7-9
abundance: -
j_gene: TRBJ2-7
d_gene: -
CDR3aa: CASSLEGTDEQYF
CDR3nt: TGTGCCAGCAGCTTAGAGGGGACCGACGAGCAGTACTTC

v_gene: TRBV5-1
abundance: -
j_gene: TRBJ2-1
d_gene: TRBD1
CDR3aa: CASSLDTDRSYNEQFF
CDR3nt: TGCGCCAGCAGCTTGGACACGGACAGGAGCTACAATGAGCAGTTCTTC

v_gene: TRBV29-1
abundance: -
j_gene: TRBJ2-5
d_gene: -
CDR3aa: CSVDGQLAQETQYF
CDR3nt: TGCAGCGTTGATGGGCAGCTGGCCCAAGAGACCCAGTACTTC

v_gene: TRBV7-9
abundance: -
j_gene: TRBJ2-7
d_gene: -
CDR3aa: CASSLGDIDYEQYF
CDR3nt: TGTGCCAGCAGCTTAGGGGACATAGATTACGAGCAGTACTTC

v_gene: TRBV6-6
abundance: -
j_gene: TRBJ1-2
d_gene: -
CDR3aa: CASLWELGGNGYTF
CDR3nt: TGTGCCAGCCTTTGGGAGCTGGGTGGGAATGGCTACACCTTC

v_gene: TRBV6-2/TRBV6-3
abundance: once
j_gene: TRBJ2-5
d_gene: -
CDR3aa: CASSYGQETQYF
CDR3nt: TGTGCCAGCAGTTACGGCCAAGAGACCCAGTACTTC

v_gene: TRBV7-6
abundance: few
j_gene: TRBJ2-7
d_gene: -
CDR3aa: CASSGGTDYEQYF
CDR3nt: TGTGCCAGCAGCGGAGGGACAGACTACGAGCAGTACTTC

v_gene: TRBV6-2/TRBV6-3
abundance: -
j_gene: TRBJ2-7
d_gene: -
CDR3aa: CASSRSYEQYF
CDR3nt: TGTGCCAGCAGTCGGTCCTACGAGCAGTACTTC

v_gene: TRBV4-3
abundance: -
j_gene: TRBJ1-1
d_gene: -
CDR3aa: CASSQVYNNTEAFF
CDR3nt: TGCGCCAGCAGCCAAGTGTACAACAACACTGAAGCTTTCTTT

v_gene: TRBV6-2/TRBV6-3
abundance: -
j_gene: TRBJ1-1
d_gene: -
CDR3aa: CASSYDVGLVNTEAFF
CDR3nt: TGTGCCAGCAGTTACGATGTAGGCTTGGTAAACACTGAAGCTTTCTTT

v_gene: TRBV5-1
abundance: -
j_gene: TRBJ2-3
d_gene: -
CDR3aa: CASSKEWRVTSTDTQYF
CDR3nt: TGCGCCAGCAGCAAGGAGTGGCGGGTAACTAGCACAGATACGCAGTATTTT

v_gene: TRBV4-3
abundance: -
j_gene: TRBJ2-2
d_gene: -
CDR3aa: CASSQEEWTNTGELFF
CDR3nt: TGCGCCAGCAGCCAAGAGGAGTGGACCAACACCGGGGAGCTGTTTTTT

v_gene: TRBV4-3
abundance: -
j_gene: TRBJ2-5
d_gene: -
CDR3aa: CASSPTSASGPETQYF
CDR3nt: TGCGCCAGCAGCCCGACGTCAGCTAGTGGCCCGGAGACCCAGTACTTC

v_gene: TRBV4-3
abundance: -
j_gene: TRBJ1-1
d_gene: -
CDR3aa: CASSQEAQANTEAFF
CDR3nt: TGCGCCAGCAGCCAAGAAGCTCAGGCGAACACTGAAGCTTTCTTT

v_gene: TRBV7-2
abundance: -
j_gene: TRBJ2-3
d_gene: -
CDR3aa: CASSFGGFSTDTQYF
CDR3nt: TGTGCCAGCAGCTTCGGCGGGTTTAGCACAGATACGCAGTATTTT

v_gene: TRBV5-6
abundance: -
j_gene: TRBJ2-7
d_gene: -
CDR3aa: CASSSPWDTSSYEQYF
CDR3nt: TGTGCCAGCAGCTCCCCGTGGGACACTAGCTCCTACGAGCAGTACTTC

v_gene: TRBV29-1
abundance: few
j_gene: TRBJ2-5
d_gene: -
CDR3aa: CSGIPKPAFQETQYF
CDR3nt: TGCAGCGGGATTCCAAAGCCAGCCTTTCAAGAGACCCAGTACTTC

v_gene: TRBV2
abundance: -
j_gene: TRBJ2-1
d_gene: -
CDR3aa: CASTGGDGNEQFF
CDR3nt: TGTGCCAGCACCGGGGGAGACGGCAATGAGCAGTTCTTC

v_gene: TRBV4-3
abundance: -
j_gene: TRBJ2-7
d_gene: TRBD1
CDR3aa: CASSQGPGQRSYEQYF
CDR3nt: TGCGCCAGCAGCCAAGGACCGGGACAGCGCTCCTACGAGCAGTACTTC

v_gene: TRBV11-2
abundance: -
j_gene: TRBJ2-4
d_gene: TRBD1
CDR3aa: CASSSMGQSIAKNIQYF
CDR3nt: TGTGCCAGCAGCTCTATGGGACAGTCTATAGCCAAAAACATTCAGTACTTC

v_gene: TRBV5-6
abundance: -
j_gene: TRBJ1-5
d_gene: -
CDR3aa: CASSLDRNQPQHF
CDR3nt: TGTGCCAGCAGCTTGGACAGGAATCAGCCCCAGCATTTT

v_gene: TRBV4-3
abundance: -
j_gene: TRBJ1-1
d_gene: -
CDR3aa: CASSQDPGQLEAFF
CDR3nt: TGCGCCAGCAGCCAAGACCCTGGACAGCTTGAAGCTTTCTTT

v_gene: TRBV7-6
abundance: once
j_gene: TRBJ2-3
d_gene: -
CDR3aa: CAGSHRVVKSSTDTQYF
CDR3nt: TGTGCCGGCAGCCACCGGGTGGTAAAGTCCAGCACAGATACGCAGTATTTT

v_gene: TRBV7-2
abundance: -
j_gene: TRBJ2-7
d_gene: -
CDR3aa: CASSPSGGTGYEQYF
CDR3nt: TGTGCCAGCAGCCCCTCGGGGGGGACAGGATACGAGCAGTACTTC

v_gene: TRBV29-1
abundance: -
j_gene: TRBJ2-3
d_gene: TRBD2
CDR3aa: CSVEGLALDTQYF
CDR3nt: TGCAGCGTTGAAGGACTAGCGTTAGATACGCAGTATTTT

v_gene: TRBV4-1
abundance: -
j_gene: TRBJ1-1
d_gene: -
CDR3aa: CASSHELLGDEAFF
CDR3nt: TGCGCCAGCAGCCACGAACTCTTGGGTGATGAAGCTTTCTTT

v_gene: TRBV7-9
abundance: -
j_gene: TRBJ2-7
d_gene: -
CDR3aa: CASSLEGGGYEQYF
CDR3nt: TGTGCCAGCAGCTTAGAAGGAGGGGGCTACGAGCAGTACTTC

v_gene: TRBV12-3/TRBV12-4
abundance: -
j_gene: TRBJ1-3
d_gene: TRBD1
CDR3aa: CASRTRFRTGTGNTIYF
CDR3nt: TGTGCCAGCAGGACCCGATTTCGGACAGGGACTGGAAACACCATATATTTT

v_gene: TRBV29-1
abundance: -
j_gene: TRBJ2-7
d_gene: -
CDR3aa: CSVEEGAYEQYF
CDR3nt: TGCAGCGTTGAGGAGGGTGCCTACGAGCAGTACTTC

v_gene: TRBV10-2
abundance: -
j_gene: TRBJ1-1
d_gene: TRBD1
CDR3aa: CASHGQVTYTEAFF
CDR3nt: TGCGCCAGCCATGGACAGGTTACCTACACTGAAGCTTTCTTT